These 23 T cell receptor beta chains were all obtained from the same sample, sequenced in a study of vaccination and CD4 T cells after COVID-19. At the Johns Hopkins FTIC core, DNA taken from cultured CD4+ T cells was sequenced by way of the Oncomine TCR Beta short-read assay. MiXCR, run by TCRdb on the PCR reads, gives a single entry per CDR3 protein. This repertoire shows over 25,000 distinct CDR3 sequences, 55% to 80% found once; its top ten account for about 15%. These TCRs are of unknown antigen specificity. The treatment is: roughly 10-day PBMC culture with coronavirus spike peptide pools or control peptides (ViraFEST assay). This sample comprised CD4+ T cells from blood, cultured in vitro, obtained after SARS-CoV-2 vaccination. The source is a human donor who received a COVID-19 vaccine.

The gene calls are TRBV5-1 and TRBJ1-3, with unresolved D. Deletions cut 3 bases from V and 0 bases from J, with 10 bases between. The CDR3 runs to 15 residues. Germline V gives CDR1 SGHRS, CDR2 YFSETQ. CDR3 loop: CASSSKGDSGNTIYF. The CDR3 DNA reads TGCGCCAGCAGCTCCAAAGGAGACTCTGGAAACACCATATATTTT.

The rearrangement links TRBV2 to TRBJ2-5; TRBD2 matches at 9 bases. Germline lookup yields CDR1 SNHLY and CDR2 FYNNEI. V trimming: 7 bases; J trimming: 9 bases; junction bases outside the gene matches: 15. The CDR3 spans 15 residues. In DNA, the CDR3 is TGTGCCAGCACCGGGGCGGGGGGGTCCCCGGGGGCCCAGTACTTC. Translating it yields CASTGAGGSPGAQYF.

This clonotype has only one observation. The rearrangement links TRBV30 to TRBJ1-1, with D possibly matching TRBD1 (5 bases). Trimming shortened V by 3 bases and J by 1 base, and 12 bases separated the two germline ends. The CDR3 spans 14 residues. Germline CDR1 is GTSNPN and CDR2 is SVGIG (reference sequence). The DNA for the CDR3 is TGTGCCTGGAGGGGGGGTCGTAGGAACACTGAAGCTTTCTTT. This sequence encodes CAWRGGRRNTEAFF.

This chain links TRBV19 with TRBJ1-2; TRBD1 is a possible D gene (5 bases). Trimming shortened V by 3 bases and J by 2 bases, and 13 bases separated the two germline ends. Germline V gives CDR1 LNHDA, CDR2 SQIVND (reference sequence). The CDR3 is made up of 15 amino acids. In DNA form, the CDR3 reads TGTGCCAGTAGTATCGCGGGGGGACTCAACTATGGCTACACCTTC. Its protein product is CASSIAGGLNYGYTF.

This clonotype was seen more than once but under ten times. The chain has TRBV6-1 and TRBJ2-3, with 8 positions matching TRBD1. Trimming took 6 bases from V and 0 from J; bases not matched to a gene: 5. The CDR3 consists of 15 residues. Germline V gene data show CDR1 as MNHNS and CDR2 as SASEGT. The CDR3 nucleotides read TGTGCCAGCAGAGAACAGGGGGTTAGCACAGATACGCAGTATTTT. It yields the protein CASREQGVSTDTQYF.

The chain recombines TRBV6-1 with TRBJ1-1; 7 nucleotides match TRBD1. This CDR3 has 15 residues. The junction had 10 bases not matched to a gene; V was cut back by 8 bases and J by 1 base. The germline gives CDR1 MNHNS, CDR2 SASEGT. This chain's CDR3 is CASLPWGQTNTEAFF. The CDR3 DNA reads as TGTGCCAGCCTTCCATGGGGACAGACGAACACTGAAGCTTTCTTT.

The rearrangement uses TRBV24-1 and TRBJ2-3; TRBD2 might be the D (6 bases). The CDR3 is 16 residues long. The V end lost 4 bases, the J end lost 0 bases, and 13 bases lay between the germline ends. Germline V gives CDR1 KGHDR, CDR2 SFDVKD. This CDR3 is CATSDRGTTSTDTQYF. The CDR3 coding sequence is TGTGCCACCAGTGACCGCGGGACGACTAGCACAGATACGCAGTATTTT.

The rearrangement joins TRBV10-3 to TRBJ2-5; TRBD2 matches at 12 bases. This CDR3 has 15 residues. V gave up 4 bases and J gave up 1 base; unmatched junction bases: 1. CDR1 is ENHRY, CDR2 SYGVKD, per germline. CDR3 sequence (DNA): TGTGCCATCAGTGCTAGCGGGGGGGGCCAAGAGACCCAGTACTTC. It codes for CAISASGGGQETQYF.

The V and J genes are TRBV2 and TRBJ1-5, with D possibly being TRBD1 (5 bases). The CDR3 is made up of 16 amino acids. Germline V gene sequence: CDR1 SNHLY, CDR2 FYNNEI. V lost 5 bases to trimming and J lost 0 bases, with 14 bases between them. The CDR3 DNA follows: TGTGCCAGCAGTTCGACAGAGCCAGGTAGCAATCAGCCCCAGCATTTT. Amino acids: CASSSTEPGSNQPQHF.

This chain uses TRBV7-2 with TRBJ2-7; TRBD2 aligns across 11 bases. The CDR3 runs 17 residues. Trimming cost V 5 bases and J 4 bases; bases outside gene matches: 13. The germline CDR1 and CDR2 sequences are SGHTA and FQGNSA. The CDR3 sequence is CASSLTSGGPMIYEQYF. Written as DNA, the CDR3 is TGTGCCAGCAGCCTAACTAGCGGGGGCCCAATGATATACGAGCAGTACTTC.

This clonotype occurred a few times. CDR3 residues: CASSDGRGTQPQHF. The DNA for the CDR3 is TGTGCCAGCAGTGACGGCAGGGGGACCCAGCCCCAGCATTTT. The chain has TRBV6-1 and TRBJ1-5, with 7 bases aligning to TRBD1. CDR3 size: 14 residues. Germline trimming cut 3 bases from V and 7 bases from J; bases unmatched to any gene: 6. CDR1 and CDR2 (germline): MNHNS, SASEGT.

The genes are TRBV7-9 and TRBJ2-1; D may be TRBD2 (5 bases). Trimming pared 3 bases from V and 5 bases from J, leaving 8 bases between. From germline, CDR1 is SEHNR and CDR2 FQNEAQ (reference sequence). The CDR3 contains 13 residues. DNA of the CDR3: TGTGCCAGCAGCTTCCTGCGGGACAATGAGCAGTTCTTC. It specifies CASSFLRDNEQFF.

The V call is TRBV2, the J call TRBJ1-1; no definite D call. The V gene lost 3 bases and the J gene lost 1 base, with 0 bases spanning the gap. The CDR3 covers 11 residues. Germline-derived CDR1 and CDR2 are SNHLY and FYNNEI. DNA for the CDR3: TGTGCCAGCAGTGAGAACACTGAAGCTTTCTTT. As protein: CASSENTEAFF.

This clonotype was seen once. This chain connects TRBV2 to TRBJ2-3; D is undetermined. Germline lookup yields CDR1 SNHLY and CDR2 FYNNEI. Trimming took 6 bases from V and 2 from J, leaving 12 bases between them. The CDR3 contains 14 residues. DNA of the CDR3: TGTGCCAGCAGGAGACGGCTCATCACAGATACGCAGTATTTT. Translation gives CASRRRLITDTQYF.

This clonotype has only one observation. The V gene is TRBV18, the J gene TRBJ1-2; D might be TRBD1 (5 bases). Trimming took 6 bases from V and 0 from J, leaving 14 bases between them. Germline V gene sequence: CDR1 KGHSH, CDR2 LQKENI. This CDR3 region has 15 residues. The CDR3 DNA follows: TGTGCCAGCTCCGAAAGGGGAAATACTAACTATGGCTACACCTTC. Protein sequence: CASSERGNTNYGYTF.

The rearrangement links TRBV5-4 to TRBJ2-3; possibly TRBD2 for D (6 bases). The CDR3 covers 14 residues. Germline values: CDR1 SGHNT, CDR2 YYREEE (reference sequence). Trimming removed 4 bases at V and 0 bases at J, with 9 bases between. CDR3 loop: CASSRDFSTDTQYF. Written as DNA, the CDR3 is TGTGCCAGCAGCAGGGACTTTAGCACAGATACGCAGTATTTT.

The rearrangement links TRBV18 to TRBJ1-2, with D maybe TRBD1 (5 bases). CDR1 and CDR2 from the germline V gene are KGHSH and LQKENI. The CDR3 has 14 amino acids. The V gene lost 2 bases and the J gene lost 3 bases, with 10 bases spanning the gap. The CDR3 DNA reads TGTGCCAGCTCACCAGGGGCTGGGGACTATGGCTACACCTTC. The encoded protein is CASSPGAGDYGYTF.

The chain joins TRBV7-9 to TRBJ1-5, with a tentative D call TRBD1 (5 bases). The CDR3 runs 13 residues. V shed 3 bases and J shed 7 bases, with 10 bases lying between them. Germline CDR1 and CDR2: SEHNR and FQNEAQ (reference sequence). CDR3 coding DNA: TGTGCCAGCAGCTTGGCAGGGAGGCAGCCCCAGCATTTT. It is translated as CASSLAGRQPQHF.

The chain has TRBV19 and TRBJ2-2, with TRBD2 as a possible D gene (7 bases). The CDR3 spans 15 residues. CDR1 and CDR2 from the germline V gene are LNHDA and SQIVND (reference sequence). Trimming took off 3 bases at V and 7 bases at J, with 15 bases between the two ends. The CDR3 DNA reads TGTGCCAGTAGTATGCAACGGGGGGCCGACGGGGAGCTGTTTTTT. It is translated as CASSMQRGADGELFF.

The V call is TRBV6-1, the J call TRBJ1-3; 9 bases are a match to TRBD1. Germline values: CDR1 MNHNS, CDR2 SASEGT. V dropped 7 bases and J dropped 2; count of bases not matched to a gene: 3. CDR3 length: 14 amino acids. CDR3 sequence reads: CASKDRGPGNTIYF. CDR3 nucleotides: TGTGCCAGCAAGGACAGGGGACCTGGAAACACCATATATTTT.

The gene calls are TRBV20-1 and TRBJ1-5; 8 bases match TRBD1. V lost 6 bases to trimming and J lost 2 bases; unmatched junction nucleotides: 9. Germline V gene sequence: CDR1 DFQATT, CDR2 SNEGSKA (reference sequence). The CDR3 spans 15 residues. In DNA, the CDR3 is TGCAGTGCATCCGGGACAGGAATCGGCAATCAGCCCCAGCATTTT. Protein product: CSASGTGIGNQPQHF.

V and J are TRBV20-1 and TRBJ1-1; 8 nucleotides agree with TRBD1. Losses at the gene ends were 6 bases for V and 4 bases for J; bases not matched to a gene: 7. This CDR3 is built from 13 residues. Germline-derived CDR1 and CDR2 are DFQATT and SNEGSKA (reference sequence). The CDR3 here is CSATGGLLTEAFF. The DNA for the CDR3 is TGCAGTGCCACAGGGGGGCTACTCACTGAAGCTTTCTTT.

The CDR3 DNA is TGCGCCAGCAGCTTGGAAGGGGCGGATCAGCCCCAGCATTTT. Amino acid sequence: CASSLEGADQPQHF. The V and J genes are TRBV5-1 and TRBJ1-5, with D possibly matching TRBD1 (5 bases). The length of the CDR3 is 14 residues. Germline assignment: CDR1 SGHRS and CDR2 YFSETQ. The V end was cut by 0 bases, the J end by 5 bases, with 9 bases between.